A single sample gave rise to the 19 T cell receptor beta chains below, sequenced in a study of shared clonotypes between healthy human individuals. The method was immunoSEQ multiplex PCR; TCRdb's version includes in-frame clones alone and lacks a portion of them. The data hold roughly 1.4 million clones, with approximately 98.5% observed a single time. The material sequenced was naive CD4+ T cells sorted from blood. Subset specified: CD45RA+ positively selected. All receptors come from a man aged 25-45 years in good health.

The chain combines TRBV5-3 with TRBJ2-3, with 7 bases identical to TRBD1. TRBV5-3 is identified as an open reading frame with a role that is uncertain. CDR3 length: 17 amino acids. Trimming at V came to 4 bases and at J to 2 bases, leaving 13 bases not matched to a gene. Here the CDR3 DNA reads TGTGCCAGAAGCCCCCGAATCCCAGACAGGGCCACAGATACGCAGTATTTT. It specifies CARSPRIPDRATDTQYF.

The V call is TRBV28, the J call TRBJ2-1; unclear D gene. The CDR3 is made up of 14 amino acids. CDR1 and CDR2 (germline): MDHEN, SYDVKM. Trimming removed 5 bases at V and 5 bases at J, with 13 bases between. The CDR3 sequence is CASSEPLPNNEQFF. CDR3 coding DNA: TGTGCCAGCAGTGAACCACTCCCGAACAATGAGCAGTTCTTC.

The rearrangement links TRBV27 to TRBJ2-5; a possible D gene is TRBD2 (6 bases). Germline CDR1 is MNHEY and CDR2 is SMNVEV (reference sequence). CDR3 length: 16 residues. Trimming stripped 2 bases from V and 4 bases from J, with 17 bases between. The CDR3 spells CASSLGGIGSVETQYF. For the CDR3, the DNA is TGTGCCAGCAGTTTAGGCGGGATTGGGTCTGTAGAGACCCAGTACTTC.

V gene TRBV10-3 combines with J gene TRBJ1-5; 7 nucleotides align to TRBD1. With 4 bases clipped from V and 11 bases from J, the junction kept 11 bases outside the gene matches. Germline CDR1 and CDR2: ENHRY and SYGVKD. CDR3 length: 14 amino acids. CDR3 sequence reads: CAISADRDIIAQHF. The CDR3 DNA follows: TGTGCCATCAGTGCCGACAGGGATATTATTGCCCAGCATTTT.

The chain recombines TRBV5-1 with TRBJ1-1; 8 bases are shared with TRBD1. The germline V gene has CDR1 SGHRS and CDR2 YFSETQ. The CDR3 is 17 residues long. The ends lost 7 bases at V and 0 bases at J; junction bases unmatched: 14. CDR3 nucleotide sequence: TGCGCCAGCGTTGCCGGGCCGGGACAGGCCTTGAACACTGAAGCTTTCTTT. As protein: CASVAGPGQALNTEAFF.

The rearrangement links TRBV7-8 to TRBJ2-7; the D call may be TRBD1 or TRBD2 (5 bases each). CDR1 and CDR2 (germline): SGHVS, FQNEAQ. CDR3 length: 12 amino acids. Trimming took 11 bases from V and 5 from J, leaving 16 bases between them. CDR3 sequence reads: CALMGVRNEQYF. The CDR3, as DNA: TGTGCCCTAATGGGGGTGAGGAACGAGCAGTACTTC.

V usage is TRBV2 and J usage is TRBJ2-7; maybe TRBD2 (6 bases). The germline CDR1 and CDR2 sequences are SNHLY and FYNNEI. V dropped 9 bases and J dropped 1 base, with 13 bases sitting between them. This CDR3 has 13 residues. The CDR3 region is CASGGMESYEQYF. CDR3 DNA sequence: TGTGCCAGTGGGGGGATGGAGTCCTACGAGCAGTACTTC.

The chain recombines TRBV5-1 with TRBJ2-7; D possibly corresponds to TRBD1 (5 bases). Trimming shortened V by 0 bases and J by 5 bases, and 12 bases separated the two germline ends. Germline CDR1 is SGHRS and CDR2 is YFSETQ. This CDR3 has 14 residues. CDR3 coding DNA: TGCGCCAGCAGCTTGGCCGCAGGGCTGAACGAGCAGTACTTC. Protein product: CASSLAAGLNEQYF.

The CDR3 nucleotides are TGTGCCAGCAGGTCGGCCTTCTCCGACACCGGGGAGCTGTTTTTT. This translates into CASRSAFSDTGELFF. The chain uses TRBV7-2 and TRBJ2-2; D is ambiguous. V was pared by 6 bases and J by 3 bases, with 14 bases between. Germline loops: CDR1 SGHTA, CDR2 FQGNSA. The length of the CDR3 is 15 residues.

This CDR3 is CASVSVARFSYEQYF. DNA for the CDR3: TGTGCCAGCGTGTCCGTGGCGCGATTCTCCTACGAGCAGTACTTC. This chain uses TRBV2 with TRBJ2-7, with unresolved D. Germline CDR1 and CDR2: SNHLY and FYNNEI. The germline V and J ends were trimmed by 8 bases and 0 bases, with 17 bases remaining between them. The CDR3 length is 15 residues.

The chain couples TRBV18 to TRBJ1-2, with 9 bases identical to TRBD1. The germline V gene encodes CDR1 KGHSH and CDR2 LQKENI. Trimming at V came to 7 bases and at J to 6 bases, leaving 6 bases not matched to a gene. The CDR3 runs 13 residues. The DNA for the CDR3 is TGTGCCAGCTTAGAACAGGGGGCGAATGGCTACACCTTC. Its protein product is CASLEQGANGYTF.

CDR3 in DNA: TGTGCCAGCAGCCCTTTAGGACAGCAAGAGACCCAGTACTTC. Encoded protein: CASSPLGQQETQYF. The rearrangement uses TRBV7-2 and TRBJ2-5; D may be TRBD1 (6 bases). The CDR3 sequence is 14 residues long. The germline V gene has CDR1 SGHTA and CDR2 FQGNSA. Trimming left V 5 bases short and J 2 bases short, with 12 bases between.

CDR3 in DNA: TGTGCCAGCAGCTTAGCTGAGCGGGAAAGGATCTTGGATACGCAGTATTTT. It translates to CASSLAERERILDTQYF. The rearrangement joins TRBV7-8 to TRBJ2-3; TRBD2 matches at 7 bases. After removal of 0 bases from V and 6 bases from J, the junction contained 12 bases not matched to a gene. The germline gives CDR1 SGHVS, CDR2 FQNEAQ. This CDR3 is built from 17 residues.

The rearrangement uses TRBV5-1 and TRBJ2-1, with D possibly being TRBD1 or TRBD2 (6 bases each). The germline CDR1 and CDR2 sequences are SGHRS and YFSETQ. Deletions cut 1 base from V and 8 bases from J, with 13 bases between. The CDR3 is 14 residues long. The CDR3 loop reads CASSLQVGGDEQFF. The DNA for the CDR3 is TGCGCCAGCAGCTTGCAGGTCGGGGGCGATGAGCAGTTCTTC. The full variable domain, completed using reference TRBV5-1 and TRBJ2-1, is KAGVTQTPRYLIKTRGQQVTLSCSPISGHRSVSWYQQTPGQGLQFLFEYFSETQRNKGNFPGRFSGRQFSNSRSEMNVSTLELGDSALYLCASSLQVGGDEQFFGPGTRLTVL.

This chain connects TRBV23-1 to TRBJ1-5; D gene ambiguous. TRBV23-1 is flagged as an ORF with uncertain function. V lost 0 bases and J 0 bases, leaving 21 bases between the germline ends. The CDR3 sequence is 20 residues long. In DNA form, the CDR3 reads TGCGCCAGCAGTCAATCGAACGGGCGGTCTTTAACCTATAGCAATCAGCCCCAGCATTTT. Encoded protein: CASSQSNGRSLTYSNQPQHF.

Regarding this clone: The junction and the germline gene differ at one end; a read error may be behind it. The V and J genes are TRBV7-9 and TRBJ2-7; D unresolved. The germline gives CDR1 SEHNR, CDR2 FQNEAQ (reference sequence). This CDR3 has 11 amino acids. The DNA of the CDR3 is TGTGCCAGCAGCTTGTCCTCCGAGCAGTACTTC. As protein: CASSLSSEQYF.

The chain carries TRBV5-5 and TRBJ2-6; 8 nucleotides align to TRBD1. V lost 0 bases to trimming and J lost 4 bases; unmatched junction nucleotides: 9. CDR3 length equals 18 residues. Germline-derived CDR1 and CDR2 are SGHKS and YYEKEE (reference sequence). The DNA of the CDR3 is TGTGCCAGCAGCTTGGCCGGGACAGGCCCTTTAGGGGCCAACGTCCTGACTTTC. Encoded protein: CASSLAGTGPLGANVLTF.

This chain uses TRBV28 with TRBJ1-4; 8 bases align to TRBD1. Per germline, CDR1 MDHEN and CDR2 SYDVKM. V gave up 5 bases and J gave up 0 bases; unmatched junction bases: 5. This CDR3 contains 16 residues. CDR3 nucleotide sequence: TGTGCCAGCAGTCAAGACAGGGGACCAACTAATGAAAAACTGTTTTTT. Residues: CASSQDRGPTNEKLFF.

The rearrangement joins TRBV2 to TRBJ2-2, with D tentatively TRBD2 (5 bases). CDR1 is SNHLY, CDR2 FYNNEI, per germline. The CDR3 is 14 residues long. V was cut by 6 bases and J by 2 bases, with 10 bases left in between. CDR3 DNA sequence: TGTGCCAGCAGCCAGGACTTAAACACCGGGGAGCTGTTTTTT. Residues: CASSQDLNTGELFF. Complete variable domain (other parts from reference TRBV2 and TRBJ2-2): EPEVTQTPSHQVTQMGQEVILRCVPISNHLYFYWYRQILGQKVEFLVSFYNNEISEKSEIFDDQFSVERPDGSNFTLKIRSTKLEDSAMYFCASSQDLNTGELFFGEGSRLTVL.